Below are 4 T cell receptor beta chains sequenced from a single sample in a study of T cell repertoires in cytomegalovirus infection. One entry per CDR3 protein results from TCRdb running MiXCR on the reads. This sample has under 200,000 distinct CDR3 sequences; less than 25% occur once, and the top ten carry about 25%. Their antigens remain unidentified. The specimen was CD8+ T cells from cultured PBMCs, collected from culture after CMV antigen stimulation. The receptors shown here come from a human donor in good health (CMV status not recorded). Some clones in this sample may be carry-over from other donors' samples.

To note about this clonotype: The junction departs from the called germline gene at one end, perhaps through a read error. This chain uses TRBV6-5 with TRBJ2-7; TRBD1 is a possible D gene (6 bases). The germline V gene encodes CDR1 MNHEY and CDR2 SVGAGI. CDR3 length: 13 amino acids. This CDR3 reads CARSYDQGYEQYF. CDR3 DNA: TGTGCCCGCAGTTACGACCAGGGGTACGAGCAGTACTTC.

The V gene is TRBV7-8, the J gene TRBJ2-7, with 8 positions matching TRBD1. In germline, CDR1 is SGHVS, CDR2 FQNEAQ. The CDR3 runs 15 residues. V was pared by 5 bases and J by 3 bases, with 9 bases of the junction left unmatched. CDR3 in amino acids: CASSPPDRVDYEQYF. The CDR3 DNA follows: TGTGCCAGCAGCCCACCGGACAGGGTAGACTACGAGCAGTACTTC.

This chain joins TRBV7-9 and TRBJ2-7; 7 bases line up with TRBD1. The CDR3 contains 16 residues. Germline V gives CDR1 SEHNR, CDR2 FQNEAQ (reference sequence). With V trimmed by 0 bases and J by 0 bases, 5 bases remained unmatched. CDR3 sequence reads: CASSLAQGQPSYEQYF. The DNA for the CDR3 is TGTGCCAGCAGCTTAGCACAGGGACAGCCCTCCTACGAGCAGTACTTC.

The genes are TRBV6-1 and TRBJ2-3; 11 positions match TRBD2. V trimming: 8 bases; J trimming: 5 bases; junction bases outside the gene matches: 21. The CDR3 sequence is 19 residues long. CDR1 is MNHNS and CDR2 is SASEGT in the germline V gene. The CDR3 is CASRQSTTSSGGAIDTQYF. The CDR3 DNA reads as TGTGCCAGCCGTCAAAGCACCACCAGTAGCGGGGGGGCAATAGATACGCAGTATTTT.